This entry lists 30 T cell receptor beta chains sequenced from one sample in a study of blood T cells in healthy people across ages. The use of a sample-barcoded 5' primer and a J-beta primer mix characterized a second PCR of about 7 to 12 cycles. One entry per CDR3 protein results from TCRdb running MiXCR on the 5' RACE reads. The sample carries about 940,000 distinct CDR3 sequences, about 44% recorded once. The sample was blood. The receptors come from a man younger than 45 in good health.

This clonotype was observed many times. Germline and junction disagree at one end, which may indicate a read error. The V gene is TRBV7-7, the J gene TRBJ2-1; 9 positions match TRBD1. This CDR3 is built from 15 residues. In germline, CDR1 is SSHAT, CDR2 FNYEAQ (reference sequence). Here the CDR3 DNA reads TGTGCTAGCAGCAGACAGGGGGGGTCCTACAATGAGCAGTTCTTC. It yields the protein CASSRQGGSYNEQFF.

This clonotype was detected ten times or more. The chain combines TRBV6-2 or TRBV6-3 with TRBJ2-3, with 10 bases fitting TRBD2. V lost 3 bases and J lost 10; bases outside the gene matches: 13. The germline V gene encodes CDR1 MNHEY and CDR2 SVGEGT. The CDR3 consists of 16 residues. The DNA of the CDR3 is TGTGCCAGCAGTTATCCTGCGGCACTAGCGGGGAGGGCGCAGTATTTT. Translation: CASSYPAALAGRAQYF.

The V gene is TRBV6-1, the J gene TRBJ1-5; 8 bases fit TRBD1. V shed 2 bases, J shed 1 base, and the junction held 16 bases outside the gene matches. CDR1 is MNHNS and CDR2 is SASEGT in the germline V gene. The CDR3 covers 20 residues. Here the CDR3 DNA reads TGTGCCAGCAGTGAAAGACGTGGACAGGGAGGGAAATTGAGCAATCAGCCCCAGCATTTT. Its protein product is CASSERRGQGGKLSNQPQHF.

Only a few counts were recorded for this clonotype. The chain recombines TRBV9 with TRBJ2-3, with 8 nucleotides matching TRBD2. V trimming: 3 bases; J trimming: 3 bases; junction bases outside the gene matches: 12. Germline values: CDR1 SGDLS, CDR2 YYNGEE. The CDR3 contains 17 residues. Here the CDR3 DNA reads TGTGCCAGCAGCGACCCGAGGGAGCGGGGGTCGACAGATACGCAGTATTTT. As protein: CASSDPRERGSTDTQYF.

The chain joins TRBV20-1 to TRBJ1-6; no firm D call. The ends were cut back, 2 bases at V and 0 bases at J, with 14 bases in the middle. The CDR3 spans 17 residues. The germline V gene has CDR1 DFQATT and CDR2 SNEGSKA (reference sequence). The CDR3 loop reads CSARKQVWSSYNSPLHF. CDR3 bases: TGCAGTGCTAGAAAGCAGGTCTGGAGCTCCTATAATTCACCCCTCCACTTT.

The CDR3 loop is CASSLGVNSWLPNTEAFF. The CDR3 DNA sequence: TGTGCCAGCAGCTTAGGGGTTAATTCGTGGCTGCCGAACACTGAAGCTTTCTTT. The genes are TRBV7-9 and TRBJ1-1; D unresolved. In germline, CDR1 is SEHNR, CDR2 FQNEAQ (reference sequence). CDR3 size: 18 residues. V was trimmed by 1 base and J by 1 base, leaving 19 bases between them.

This clonotype was seen only a few times. The J gene is TRBJ2-2, the V gene TRBV24-1, with a weak D call TRBD2 (6 bases). Germline V CDR1 and CDR2: KGHDR, SFDVKD. The CDR3 has 15 amino acids. Between the trimmed V and J ends, which lost 3 bases and 4 bases, there was a span of 11 bases. The CDR3 spells CATSDLLALTGELFF. In DNA, the CDR3 is TGTGCCACCAGTGATCTACTAGCTCTCACCGGGGAGCTGTTTTTT.

The CDR3 region has the DNA TGTGCCTGCCAAAGAACGAACAGCCTAGCCTACGAGCAGTACTTC. Amino acid sequence: CACQRTNSLAYEQYF. This sequence joins TRBV30 and TRBJ2-7, with D unresolved. The germline V gene has CDR1 GTSNPN and CDR2 SVGIG (reference sequence). The CDR3 covers 15 residues. The V end was cut by 6 bases, the J end by 2 bases, with 20 bases between. The whole variable domain, filled in from reference TRBV30 and TRBJ2-7, reads SQTIHQWPATLVQPVGSPLSLECTVEGTSNPNLYWYRQAAGRGLQLLFYSVGIGQISSEVPQNLSASRPQDRQFILSSKKLLLSDSGFYLCACQRTNSLAYEQYFGPGTRLTVT.

A few counts support this clonotype. This chain uses TRBV29-1 with TRBJ2-7; unclear D gene. This CDR3 region has 13 residues. CDR1 is SQVTM, CDR2 ANQGSEA, per germline. V gave up 2 bases and J gave up 2 bases, with 10 bases separating them. In DNA, the CDR3 is TGCAGCGTTGAATGGGGTCAGACCTACGAGCAGTACTTC. This gives the protein CSVEWGQTYEQYF.

The V and J genes are TRBV29-1 and TRBJ2-3; D call uncertain. Trimming shortened V by 4 bases and J by 0 bases, and 8 bases separated the two germline ends. CDR1 is SQVTM, CDR2 ANQGSEA, per germline. This CDR3 spans 13 amino acids. This CDR3 is CSVVRLSTDTQYF. The CDR3 DNA reads as TGCAGCGTTGTTCGACTTAGCACAGATACGCAGTATTTT.

The rearrangement links TRBV7-8 to TRBJ1-2, with D possibly being TRBD1 (5 bases). CDR3 length equals 15 residues. CDR1 and CDR2 from the germline V gene are SGHVS and FQNEAQ. Deletions cut 1 base from V and 3 bases from J, with 12 bases between. The CDR3 bases are TGTGCCAGCAGCTTAGGACAGCCGGACCACTATGGCTACACCTTC. Its protein is CASSLGQPDHYGYTF.

V usage is TRBV5-1 and J usage is TRBJ2-1; the match to TRBD1 covers 10 bases. The assigned J gene may be wrong: the sequence end matches TRBJ2-7 better. The CDR3 sequence is 15 residues long. The V gene's germline CDR1 is SGHRS and CDR2 YFSETQ. CDR3 residues: CASSFRQGANNEQYF. The CDR3 DNA follows: TGCGCCAGCAGCTTTAGACAGGGGGCCAACAATGAGCAGTACTTC.

This clonotype was counted between two and nine times. V and J are TRBV4-1 and TRBJ2-7, with unresolved D. The CDR3 sequence is 16 residues long. Germline values: CDR1 MGHRA, CDR2 YSYEKL. V was trimmed by 0 bases and J by 0 bases, leaving 12 bases between them. The CDR3 loop is CASSQDPSPSSYEQYF. In nucleotides, the CDR3 is TGCGCCAGCAGCCAAGACCCCTCGCCTTCCTCCTACGAGCAGTACTTC.

There are a few counts of this clonotype. J is TRBJ1-6 and V is TRBV27, with TRBD1 matching 8 bases. CDR1 is MNHEY, CDR2 SMNVEV, per germline (reference sequence). CDR3 length equals 16 residues. J lost 8 bases, V lost 3 bases, and 9 bases had no gene match. The CDR3 loop is CASSFEPAGGHSPLHF. The CDR3 DNA sequence: TGTGCCAGCAGTTTTGAGCCGGCAGGGGGCCATTCACCCCTCCACTTT.

The rearrangement uses TRBV2 and TRBJ2-3, with a possible D match to TRBD1 (5 bases). CDR1 and CDR2 (germline): SNHLY, FYNNEI. The CDR3 covers 11 residues. Trimming removed 10 bases at V and 7 bases at J, with 12 bases between. In DNA, the CDR3 is TGTGCCACCAGGGCCTTTCATACGCAGTATTTT. This codes for CATRAFHTQYF. The full variable domain, with the rest looked up from reference TRBV2 and TRBJ2-3, is EPEVTQTPSHQVTQMGQEVILRCVPISNHLYFYWYRQILGQKVEFLVSFYNNEISEKSEIFDDQFSVERPDGSNFTLKIRSTKLEDSAMYFCATRAFHTQYFGPGTRLTVL.

A few counts support this clonotype. The chain employs TRBV7-9 and TRBJ1-1; no definite D call. This CDR3 is built from 16 residues. V was clipped by 5 bases and J by 0 bases, with 16 bases between them. The V gene's germline CDR1 is SEHNR and CDR2 FQNEAQ (reference sequence). The CDR3 nucleotides are TGTGCCAGCAGCCCCCGAGGAGTGGAAATGAACACTGAAGCTTTCTTT. It specifies CASSPRGVEMNTEAFF.

This CDR3 reads CATGRPTDEFYGYTF. In DNA form, the CDR3 reads TGTGCCACCGGACGGCCTACAGATGAGTTCTATGGCTACACCTTC. The chain uses TRBV7-9 and TRBJ1-2, with D uncertain. The CDR3 extends over 15 amino acids. The V end lost 10 bases, the J end lost 4 bases, and 22 bases lay between the germline ends. Germline lookup yields CDR1 SEHNR and CDR2 FQNEAQ (reference sequence).

This clonotype came up once. The chain joins TRBV24-1 to TRBJ1-4; D gene unclear. V dropped 8 bases and J dropped 8 bases, with 20 bases sitting between them. The CDR3 is 15 amino acids. Germline V CDR1 and CDR2: KGHDR, SFDVKD. The CDR3 loop is CATNLNIPQTEKLFF. The CDR3 coding sequence is TGTGCCACCAACCTAAATATTCCACAGACCGAAAAACTGTTTTTT.

The chain is built from TRBV27 and TRBJ2-7, with 11 bases lining up with TRBD1. Germline CDR1 and CDR2: MNHEY and SMNVEV (reference sequence). V dropped 5 bases and J dropped 3; count of bases not matched to a gene: 6. CDR3 length: 15 amino acids. CDR3 in amino acids: CASSIGGTGGYEQYF. The CDR3, as DNA: TGTGCCAGCAGTATAGGTGGGACAGGGGGCTACGAGCAGTACTTC.

This clonotype was observed at least ten times. V and J are TRBV28 and TRBJ2-7; 15 bases are a match to TRBD2. This CDR3 has 16 amino acids. CDR1 is MDHEN and CDR2 is SYDVKM in the germline V gene. Trimming at V came to 5 bases and at J to 7 bases, leaving 9 bases not matched to a gene. CDR3 DNA: TGTGCCAGCAGTCTCCACGGACTAGCGGGGGGGCGGGAGCAGTACTTC. Its protein is CASSLHGLAGGREQYF.

There are many counts of this clonotype. The rearrangement uses TRBV29-1 and TRBJ2-1; D remains unclear. This CDR3 has 11 amino acids. The germline V gene encodes CDR1 SQVTM and CDR2 ANQGSEA. Trimming shortened V by 6 bases and J by 3 bases, and 6 bases separated the two germline ends. In nucleotides, the CDR3 is TGCAGCGTAGCTGACTACAATGAGCAGTTCTTC. Its protein product is CSVADYNEQFF.

The J gene is TRBJ2-7, the V gene TRBV25-1; 8 bases fit TRBD1. This CDR3 is 15 amino acids long. Per germline, CDR1 MGHDK and CDR2 SYGVNS. Trimming took 3 bases from V and 5 from J; bases not matched to a gene: 9. The CDR3: CASSDPRTGSHEQYF. DNA of the CDR3: TGTGCCAGCAGTGACCCCAGGACAGGGTCACACGAGCAGTACTTC.

V gene TRBV20-1 combines with J gene TRBJ2-4; 9 bases are a match to TRBD1. The DNA end is a closer match to TRBJ2-7, so the J assignment may be wrong. CDR3 length: 14 residues. Germline V CDR1 and CDR2: DFQATT, SNEGSKA (reference sequence). The CDR3 bases are TGCAGTGCGGTCCCGGGACAGGGAAGCTACGAGCAGTACTTC. It encodes CSAVPGQGSYEQYF.

The chain recombines TRBV10-3 with TRBJ2-1; D perhaps matches TRBD1 (5 bases). CDR3 length: 14 amino acids. Germline values: CDR1 ENHRY, CDR2 SYGVKD. V was trimmed by 4 bases and J by 8 bases, leaving 15 bases between them. The CDR3 sequence is CAISGVRVSHEQFF. Here the CDR3 DNA reads TGTGCCATCAGTGGTGTCAGGGTGAGCCATGAGCAGTTCTTC.

The J gene is TRBJ1-4, the V gene TRBV20-1; tentative D call: TRBD1 (6 bases). Germline loops: CDR1 DFQATT, CDR2 SNEGSKA (reference sequence). V was trimmed by 3 bases and J by 10 bases, leaving 12 bases between them. The CDR3 length is 12 residues. CDR3 bases: TGCAGTGCTAGTTCTTGGGGGGCAAAACTGTTTTTT. It specifies CSASSWGAKLFF.

This clonotype was observed a handful of times. The gene calls are TRBV6-5 and TRBJ1-2; no firm D call. CDR3 size: 13 residues. Germline V gives CDR1 MNHEY, CDR2 SVGAGI. The germline V and J ends were trimmed by 0 bases and 8 bases, with 10 bases remaining between them. In nucleotides, the CDR3 is TGTGCCAGCAGTTACTCGGAGGCTGGGGGCTACACCTTC. Protein product: CASSYSEAGGYTF.

This chain connects TRBV24-1 to TRBJ2-3; TRBD2 is a possible D gene (6 bases). Germline V gives CDR1 KGHDR, CDR2 SFDVKD. The CDR3 sequence is 14 residues long. The V end was cut by 9 bases, the J end by 0 bases, with 12 bases between. DNA for the CDR3: TGTGCCACCCGGGACTGTTCTAGCACAGATACGCAGTATTTT. It yields the protein CATRDCSSTDTQYF.

The J gene is TRBJ2-5, the V gene TRBV20-1; 8 positions agree with TRBD1. Germline V gene lookup returns CDR1 DFQATT and CDR2 SNEGSKA (reference sequence). After removal of 2 bases from V and 2 bases from J, the junction contained 4 bases not matched to a gene. The CDR3 sequence is 14 residues long. In nucleotides, the CDR3 is TGCAGTGCTAGATGGACAGGGAATCAAGAGACCCAGTACTTC. Encoded protein: CSARWTGNQETQYF.

The J gene is TRBJ2-5, the V gene TRBV12-3 or TRBV12-4; 8 bases fit TRBD1. The J call may be in error: the DNA end matches TRBJ2-7 better. The CDR3 is 14 residues long. The DNA for the CDR3 is TGTGCCAGCACCCCGGACAGGGAGTCCCACGAGCAGTACTTC. It translates to CASTPDRESHEQYF.

CDR3 sequence reads: CASSFLGDGGPPDTQYF. The CDR3 DNA sequence: TGTGCCAGCAGCTTCCTAGGAGACGGGGGCCCCCCAGATACGCAGTATTTT. This chain joins TRBV7-3 and TRBJ2-3, with D perhaps matching TRBD1 or TRBD2 (6 bases each). Germline V CDR1 and CDR2: SGHTA, FQGTGA. This CDR3 is 17 amino acids long. V was shortened by 3 bases and J by 4 bases, with 20 bases between the two germline ends.